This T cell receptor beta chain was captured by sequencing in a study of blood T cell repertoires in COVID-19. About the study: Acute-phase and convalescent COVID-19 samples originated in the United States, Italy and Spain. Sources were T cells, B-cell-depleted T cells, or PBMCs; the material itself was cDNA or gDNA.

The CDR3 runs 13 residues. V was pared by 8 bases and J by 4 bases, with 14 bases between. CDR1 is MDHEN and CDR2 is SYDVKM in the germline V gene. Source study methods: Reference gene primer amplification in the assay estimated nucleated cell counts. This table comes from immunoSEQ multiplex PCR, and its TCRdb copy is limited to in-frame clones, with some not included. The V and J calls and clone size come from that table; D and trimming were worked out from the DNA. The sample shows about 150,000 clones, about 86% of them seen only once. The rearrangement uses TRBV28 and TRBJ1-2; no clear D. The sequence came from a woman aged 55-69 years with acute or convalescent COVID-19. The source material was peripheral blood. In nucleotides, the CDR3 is TGTGCCAGCGAGCGGGAAACAGTCTATGGCTACACCTTC. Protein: CASERETVYGYTF.